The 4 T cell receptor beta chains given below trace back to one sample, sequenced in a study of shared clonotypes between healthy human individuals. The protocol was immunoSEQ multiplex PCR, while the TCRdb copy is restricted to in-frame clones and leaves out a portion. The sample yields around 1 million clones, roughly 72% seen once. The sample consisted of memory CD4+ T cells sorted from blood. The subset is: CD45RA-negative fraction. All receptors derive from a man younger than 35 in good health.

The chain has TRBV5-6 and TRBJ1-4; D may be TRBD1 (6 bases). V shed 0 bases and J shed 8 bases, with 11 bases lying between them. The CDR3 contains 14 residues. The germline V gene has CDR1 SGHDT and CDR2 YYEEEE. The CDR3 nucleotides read TGTGCCAGCAGCTTGGCGGGGGCACAGGAAAAACTGTTTTTT. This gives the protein CASSLAGAQEKLFF.

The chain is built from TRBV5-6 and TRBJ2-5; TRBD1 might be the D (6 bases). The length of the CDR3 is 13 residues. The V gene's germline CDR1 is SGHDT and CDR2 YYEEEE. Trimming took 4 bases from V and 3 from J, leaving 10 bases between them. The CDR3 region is CASSRDRKETQYF. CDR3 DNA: TGTGCCAGCAGCCGTGACAGGAAAGAGACCCAGTACTTC. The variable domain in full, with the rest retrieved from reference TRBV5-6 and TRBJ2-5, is DAGVTQSPTHLIKTRGQQVTLRCSPKSGHDTVSWYQQALGQGPQFIFQYYEEEERQRGNFPDRFSGHQFPNYSSELNVNALLLGDSALYLCASSRDRKETQYFGPGTRLLVL.

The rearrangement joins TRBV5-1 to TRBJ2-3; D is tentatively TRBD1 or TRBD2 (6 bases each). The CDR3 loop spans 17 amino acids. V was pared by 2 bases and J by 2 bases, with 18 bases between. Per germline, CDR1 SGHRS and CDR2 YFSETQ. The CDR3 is CASSLRQQGGTTDTQYF. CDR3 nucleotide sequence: TGCGCCAGCAGCTTACGACAGCAAGGGGGGACCACAGATACGCAGTATTTT.

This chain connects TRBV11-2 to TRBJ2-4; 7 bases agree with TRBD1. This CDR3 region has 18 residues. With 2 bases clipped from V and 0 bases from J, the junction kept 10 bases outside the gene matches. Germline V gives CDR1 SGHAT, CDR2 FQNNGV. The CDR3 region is CASSLPRDSKLAKNIQYF. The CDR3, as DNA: TGTGCCAGCAGCTTACCCCGGGACAGTAAACTAGCCAAAAACATTCAGTACTTC.